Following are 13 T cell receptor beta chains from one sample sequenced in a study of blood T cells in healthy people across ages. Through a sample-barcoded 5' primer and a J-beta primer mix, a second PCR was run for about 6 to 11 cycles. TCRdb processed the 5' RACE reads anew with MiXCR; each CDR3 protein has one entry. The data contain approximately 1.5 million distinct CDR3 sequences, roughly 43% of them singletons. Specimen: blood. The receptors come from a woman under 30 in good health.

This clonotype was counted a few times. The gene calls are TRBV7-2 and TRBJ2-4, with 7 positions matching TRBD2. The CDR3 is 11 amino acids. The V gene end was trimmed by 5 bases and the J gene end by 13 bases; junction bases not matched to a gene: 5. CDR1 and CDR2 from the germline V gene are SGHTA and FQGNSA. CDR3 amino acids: CASSLGGGQYF. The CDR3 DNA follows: TGTGCCAGCAGCCTTGGGGGGGGGCAGTACTTC.

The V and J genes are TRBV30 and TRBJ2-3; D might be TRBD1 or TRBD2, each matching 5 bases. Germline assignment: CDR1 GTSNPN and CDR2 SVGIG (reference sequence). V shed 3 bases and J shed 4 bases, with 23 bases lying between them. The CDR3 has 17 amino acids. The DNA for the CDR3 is TGTGCCTGGAGCCCCGCCATTTCGGTAGTGGGGGCAGATACGCAGTATTTT. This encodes CAWSPAISVVGADTQYF. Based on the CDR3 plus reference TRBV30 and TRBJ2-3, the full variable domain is SQTIHQWPATLVQPVGSPLSLECTVEGTSNPNLYWYRQAAGRGLQLLFYSVGIGQISSEVPQNLSASRPQDRQFILSSKKLLLSDSGFYLCAWSPAISVVGADTQYFGPGTRLTVL.

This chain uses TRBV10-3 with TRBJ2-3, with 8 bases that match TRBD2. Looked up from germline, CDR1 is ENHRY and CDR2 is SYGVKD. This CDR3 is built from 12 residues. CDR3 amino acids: CAIRGGADTQYF. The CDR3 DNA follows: TGTGCAATTCGGGGGGGCGCAGATACGCAGTATTTT.

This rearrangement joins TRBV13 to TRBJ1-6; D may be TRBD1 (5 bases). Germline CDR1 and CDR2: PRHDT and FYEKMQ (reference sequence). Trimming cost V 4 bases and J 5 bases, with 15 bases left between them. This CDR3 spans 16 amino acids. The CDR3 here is CASSWGRGYNNSPLHF. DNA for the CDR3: TGTGCCAGCAGCTGGGGAAGGGGATACAATAATTCACCCCTCCACTTT.

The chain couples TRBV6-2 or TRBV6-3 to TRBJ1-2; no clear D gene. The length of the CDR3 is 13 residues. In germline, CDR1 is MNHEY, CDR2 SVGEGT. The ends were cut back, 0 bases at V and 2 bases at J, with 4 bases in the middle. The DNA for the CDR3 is TGTGCCAGCAGTTACTCAGAGAACTATGGCTACACCTTC. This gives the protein CASSYSENYGYTF.

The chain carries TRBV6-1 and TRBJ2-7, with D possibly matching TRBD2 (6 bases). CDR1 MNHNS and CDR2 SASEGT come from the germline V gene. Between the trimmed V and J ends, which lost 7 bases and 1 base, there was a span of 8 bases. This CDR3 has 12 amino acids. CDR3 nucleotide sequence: TGTGCCAGCACGACTAGTTCCTACGAGCAGTACTTC. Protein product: CASTTSSYEQYF.

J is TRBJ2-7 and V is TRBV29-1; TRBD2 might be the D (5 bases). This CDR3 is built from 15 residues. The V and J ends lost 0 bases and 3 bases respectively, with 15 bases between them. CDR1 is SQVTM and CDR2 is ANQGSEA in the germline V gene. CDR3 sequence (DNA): TGCAGCGTTGAAGAGGACTCGCAGGACGACTACGAGCAGTACTTC. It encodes CSVEEDSQDDYEQYF.

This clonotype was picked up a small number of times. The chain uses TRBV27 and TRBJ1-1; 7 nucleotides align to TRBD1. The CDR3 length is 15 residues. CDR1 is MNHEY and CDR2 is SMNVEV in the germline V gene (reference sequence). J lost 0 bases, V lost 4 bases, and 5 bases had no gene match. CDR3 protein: CASSSRQGVNTEAFF. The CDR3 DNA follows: TGTGCCAGCAGTTCACGACAGGGCGTGAACACTGAAGCTTTCTTT.

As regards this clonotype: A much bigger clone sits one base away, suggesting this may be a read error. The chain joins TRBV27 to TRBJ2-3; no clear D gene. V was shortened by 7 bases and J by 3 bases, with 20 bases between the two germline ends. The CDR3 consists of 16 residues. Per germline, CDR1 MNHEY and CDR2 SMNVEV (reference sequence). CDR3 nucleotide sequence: TGTGCCAGCACCCCTACTAACTTTGGTACGACAGATACGCAGTATTTT. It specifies CASTPTNFGTTDTQYF.

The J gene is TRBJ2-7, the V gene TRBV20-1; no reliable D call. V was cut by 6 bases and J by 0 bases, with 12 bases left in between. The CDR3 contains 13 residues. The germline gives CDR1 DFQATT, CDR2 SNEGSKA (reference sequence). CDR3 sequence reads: CSAPLRTSYEQYF. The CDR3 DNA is TGCAGTGCCCCCTTGCGTACCTCCTACGAGCAGTACTTC.

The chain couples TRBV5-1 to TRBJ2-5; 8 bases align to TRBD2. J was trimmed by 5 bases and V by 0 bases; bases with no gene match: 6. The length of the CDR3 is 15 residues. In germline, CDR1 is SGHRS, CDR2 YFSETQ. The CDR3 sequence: CASSLGLASGETQYF. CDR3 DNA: TGCGCCAGCAGCTTGGGACTAGCGTCCGGGGAGACCCAGTACTTC.

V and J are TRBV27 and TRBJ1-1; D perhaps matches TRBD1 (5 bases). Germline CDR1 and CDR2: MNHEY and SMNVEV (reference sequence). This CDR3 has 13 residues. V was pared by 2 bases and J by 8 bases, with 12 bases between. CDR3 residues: CASSLVGREEAFF. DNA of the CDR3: TGTGCCAGCAGTTTAGTGGGCAGGGAAGAAGCTTTCTTT.

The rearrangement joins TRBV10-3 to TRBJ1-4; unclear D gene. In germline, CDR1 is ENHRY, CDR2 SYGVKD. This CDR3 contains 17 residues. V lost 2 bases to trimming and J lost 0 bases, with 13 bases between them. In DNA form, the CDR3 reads TGTGCCATCAGTGAGGCTTTACCGGACGCAACTAATGAAAAACTGTTTTTT. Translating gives CAISEALPDATNEKLFF.